This T cell receptor beta chain was identified during a study of blood T cell repertoires in COVID-19. Study in general: Samples taken during acute and convalescent COVID-19 were collected in the United States, Italy and Spain. PBMCs, B-cell-depleted T cells, or T cells provided the cDNA or gDNA that made up the material.

CDR1 is MNHEY and CDR2 is SMNVEV in the germline V gene (reference sequence). Trimming shortened V by 9 bases and J by 0 bases, and 8 bases separated the two germline ends. The CDR3 is 12 amino acids. Authors' data handling: Reference gene primers were amplified, and this amplification served to estimate nucleated cell counts. The assay was immunoSEQ multiplex PCR, and TCRdb's table has in-frame clones only and misses some. The D gene and trimming were derived from the DNA, and the V and J assignments and clone size from that table. The repertoire has roughly 500,000 clones, 80% to 90% of them found once; the top ten carry approximately 3.2%.

The chain employs TRBV27 and TRBJ1-1, with D perhaps TRBD1 (6 bases). The TCR originated in a human donor in a cohort sampled during active COVID-19. The sample was peripheral blood. The CDR3 here is CARQGLNTEAFF. CDR3 DNA sequence: TGTGCCAGACAGGGTTTGAACACTGAAGCTTTCTTT.